The rows below give T cell receptor beta chains drawn from one sample of a study of response to subunit inactivated influenza vaccine. TCRdb fed the RT-PCR reads into MiXCR, producing one record per CDR3 protein. The sample holds under 550,000 distinct CDR3 sequences, 6% to 9% seen once. The source material was PBMCs from blood, sampled around 2 years after vaccination. These receptors all stem from a man in his fifties or sixties who received an inactivated influenza vaccine. The conserved cysteine and the conserved F or W are not part of the CDR3 here.

J,V,CDR3
TRBJ2-2,TRBV12-3/TRBV12-4,ASSLSRIANTGELF
TRBJ1-2,TRBV12-3/TRBV12-4,ASSWTGGGYT
TRBJ2-7,TRBV20-1,SASPRGGNEQY
TRBJ2-1,TRBV12-3/TRBV12-4,ASSLAWREGPNEQF
TRBJ2-7,TRBV5-5,ASSWDRTGDPYEQY
TRBJ2-3,TRBV20-1,SARETLITDTQY
TRBJ2-3,TRBV5-6,ARSLVPSTDTQY
TRBJ2-7,TRBV19,ASDSQIKSLYEQY
TRBJ1-1,TRBV12-3/TRBV12-4,ASTRDTKNTEAF
TRBJ2-1,TRBV3-1,ASSHSGGNYNEQF
TRBJ1-2,TRBV12-3/TRBV12-4,ASSLRGTNYGYT
TRBJ2-1,TRBV12-3/TRBV12-4,ASTSGFLSSYNEQF
TRBJ2-2,TRBV12-3/TRBV12-4,ASRSGQGFTGELF
TRBJ2-3,TRBV4-1,ASSQDPGQGADTQY
TRBJ2-1,TRBV12-3/TRBV12-4,ASSLEGGIYNEQF
TRBJ2-2,TRBV7-7,ASSLGAGAGELF
TRBJ2-7,TRBV4-2,ASSQRTEVTYEQY
TRBJ2-5,TRBV20-1,SAEVGGRETQY
TRBJ2-2,TRBV7-6,ASSLLDAGVGGELF
TRBJ2-1,TRBV4-3,ASSQDFGQGGWYNEQF
TRBJ1-1,TRBV15,ATSRDLTGGWSEAF
TRBJ1-1,TRBV5-1,ASSADGYMNTEAF
TRBJ1-1,TRBV20-1,SARPPYTGTTEAF
TRBJ2-5,TRBV29-1,SVGLSETQY